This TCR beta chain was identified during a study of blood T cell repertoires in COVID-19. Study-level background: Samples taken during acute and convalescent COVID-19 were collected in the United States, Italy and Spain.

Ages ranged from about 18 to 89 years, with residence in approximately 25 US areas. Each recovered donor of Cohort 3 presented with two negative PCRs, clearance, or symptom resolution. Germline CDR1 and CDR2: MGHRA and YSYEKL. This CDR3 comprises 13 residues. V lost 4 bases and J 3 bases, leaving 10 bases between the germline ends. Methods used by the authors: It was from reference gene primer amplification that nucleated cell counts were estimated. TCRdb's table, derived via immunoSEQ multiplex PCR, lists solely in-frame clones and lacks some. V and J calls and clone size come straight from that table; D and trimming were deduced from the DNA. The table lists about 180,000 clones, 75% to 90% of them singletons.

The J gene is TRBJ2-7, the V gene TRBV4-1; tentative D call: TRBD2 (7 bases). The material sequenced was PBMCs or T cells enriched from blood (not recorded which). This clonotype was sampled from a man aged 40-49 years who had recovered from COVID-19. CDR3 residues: CASSRGGGYEQYF. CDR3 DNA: TGCGCCAGCAGCCGGGGAGGGGGCTACGAGCAGTACTTC.